Listed below are T cell receptor beta chains from one sample, sequenced in a study of molecular identifiers for immune sequencing clone quantification. MiXCR, run by TCRdb on the PCR reads, gives a single entry per CDR3 protein. This table holds about 640,000 distinct CDR3 sequences, just under 20% found once. Sample: naive CD8+ T cells from blood, with Jurkat cell RNA spiked in. The receptors come from a human donor in good health. Some libraries in this study had Jurkat cell RNA spiked in. Each CDR3 is given with its conserved first and last residue. The D gene is left open where the match is weak. Rows may omit the clone size; those that give it use once, few, many or a size class.

TRBV7-9	NA	many	TRBJ2-5	TGTGCCAGCAGCTTAGACTCCGGGCCCGGGGAGACCCAGTACTTC	CASSLDSGPGETQYF
TRBV3-1	TRBD1	NA	TRBJ2-2	TGTGCCAGCAGCCAGGGGCCGGACAGGGCCGGCGGGGAGCTGTTTTTT	CASSQGPDRAGGELFF
TRBV7-9	NA	many	TRBJ1-1	TGTGCCAGCAGCTTAGGACAGCCTGAAGCTTTCTTT	CASSLGQPEAFF
TRBV4-3	TRBD1	NA	TRBJ1-1	TGCGCCAGCAGCCAAGGGGGACAGGGGGTGGCGGCCACTGAAGCTTTCTTT	CASSQGGQGVAATEAFF
TRBV6-1	NA	few	TRBJ1-1	TGTGCCAGCAGTGATTCCCAGGGGACGGACACTGAAGCTTTCTTT	CASSDSQGTDTEAFF
TRBV12-3/TRBV12-4	NA	NA	TRBJ1-6	TGTGCCAGCAGTTTTGGCCATAATTCATCCCTCCACTTT	CASSFGHNSSLHF
TRBV10-3	TRBD1	many	TRBJ2-4	TGTGCCATCAGTGACGGGACAGCCCCGTACTTC	CAISDGTAPYF
TRBV6-2/TRBV6-3	TRBD1	NA	TRBJ2-1	TGTGCCACGGGACAGGGGGCCTGGAATGAGCAGTTCTTC	CATGQGAWNEQFF
TRBV3-1	TRBD2	many	TRBJ2-1	TGTGCCAGCAGACCTACTAGCGGGGGCCACAACAATGAGCAGTTCTTC	CASRPTSGGHNNEQFF
TRBV10-3	TRBD1	many	TRBJ2-3	TGTGCCATCAGTGGAGGACAGGGGGCGAGGACAGATACGCAGTATTTT	CAISGGQGARTDTQYF
TRBV16	NA	many	TRBJ2-5	TGTGCCAGCAGCCAATCGGTCATTCAAGAGACCCAGTACTTC	CASSQSVIQETQYF
TRBV5-5	NA	many	TRBJ1-1	TGTGCCAGCAGCTTGCTCGGCGGCACCCTAAACACTGAAGCTTTCTTT	CASSLLGGTLNTEAFF
TRBV5-4	NA	many	TRBJ2-5	TGTGCCAGCAGCTACGTCATTGGGTTCGCCAAAGAGACCCAGTACTTC	CASSYVIGFAKETQYF
TRBV12-3/TRBV12-4	TRBD1	many	TRBJ2-7	TGTGCCAGCAGTTCGACAGGGGCGGACTACGAGCAGTACTTC	CASSSTGADYEQYF